This T cell receptor beta chain was observed in a study of blood T cell repertoires in COVID-19. Across the whole study: PBMCs, B-cell-depleted T cells, or T cells were the source of the cDNA or gDNA that made up the material.

Germline V gene sequence: CDR1 SGHTA, CDR2 FQGTGA. The CDR3 loop spans 13 amino acids. Trimming stripped 6 bases from V and 0 bases from J, with 8 bases between. Participant ages covered roughly 18 to 89 years across 24 US areas. Researchers sorted participants into cohorts using their self-reported clinical history. Cohort 3 donors were reported recovered after two negative PCRs, clearance, or symptom resolution. Clones were sequenced by immunoSEQ multiplex PCR, and TCRdb holds only the in-frame ones, with some missing. In the table there are approximately 230,000 clones, around nine tenths of which are singletons.

The source of this sequence is a woman aged 30 to 39 who had recovered from COVID-19. The sample taken for sequencing was PBMCs or T cells enriched from blood (not recorded which). This sequence joins TRBV7-3 and TRBJ1-1, with D hard to call. CDR3 loop: CASSPTVNTEAFF. DNA of the CDR3: TGTGCCAGCAGTCCTACAGTGAACACTGAAGCTTTCTTT.